What follows are 29 T cell receptor beta chains derived from one specimen sequenced in a study of control samples from healthy donors and cancer patients. The data were produced by immunoSEQ multiplex PCR, yet TCRdb's version contains in-frame clones alone and is incomplete. The sample includes 120,000 or so clones, roughly 84% of them seen just once. The sample was blood. The receptor source for this set is a man aged 40-49 years in good health.

The V gene is TRBV2, the J gene TRBJ2-4; 8 bases match TRBD2. V was clipped by 5 bases and J by 1 base; unmatched bases: 13. Germline V gene sequence: CDR1 SNHLY, CDR2 FYNNEI. CDR3 length: 18 residues. CDR3 sequence reads: CASSQRGRTPLAKNIQYF. The CDR3 coding sequence is TGTGCCAGCAGTCAGCGGGGGAGGACCCCCTTGGCCAAAAACATTCAGTACTTC.

The rearrangement links TRBV2 to TRBJ1-2, with TRBD1 as a possible D gene (5 bases). Germline assignment: CDR1 SNHLY and CDR2 FYNNEI. V was trimmed by 6 bases and J by 5 bases, leaving 16 bases between them. The CDR3 loop spans 14 amino acids. CDR3 DNA sequence: TGTGCCAGCAGCAGGGACCCCCTCATATATGGCTACACCTTC. This encodes CASSRDPLIYGYTF.

The chain employs TRBV5-4 and TRBJ2-7, with 12 positions matching TRBD1. Looked up from germline, CDR1 is SGHNT and CDR2 is YYREEE (reference sequence). V gave up 4 bases and J gave up 3 bases; unmatched junction bases: 14. The CDR3 runs to 18 residues. The CDR3 DNA reads TGTGCCAGCAGCATACCCGGGACAGGGGGCGAAGGTCGCTACGAGCAGTACTTC. It yields the protein CASSIPGTGGEGRYEQYF.

CDR3 sequence (DNA): TGCGCCAGCAGCTCGGACATGTTGGCCCCCGAGCAGTACTTC. It is translated as CASSSDMLAPEQYF. J is TRBJ2-7 and V is TRBV5-1; maybe TRBD1 (5 bases). Trimming cost V 3 bases and J 6 bases, with 16 bases left between them. Germline assignment: CDR1 SGHRS and CDR2 YFSETQ. The CDR3 sequence is 14 residues long. The entire variable domain, with the rest obtained from reference TRBV5-1 and TRBJ2-7, is as follows: KAGVTQTPRYLIKTRGQQVTLSCSPISGHRSVSWYQQTPGQGLQFLFEYFSETQRNKGNFPGRFSGRQFSNSRSEMNVSTLELGDSALYLCASSSDMLAPEQYFGPGTRLTVT.

The V and J genes are TRBV20-1 and TRBJ2-2; D possibly corresponds to TRBD2 (7 bases). From germline, CDR1 is DFQATT and CDR2 SNEGSKA (reference sequence). The CDR3 covers 11 residues. In DNA, the CDR3 is TGCGGCCAGGGAGGGGGCGGGGAGCTGTTTTTT. It codes for CGQGGGGELFF.

The rearrangement joins TRBV29-1 to TRBJ1-4; no reliable D call. This CDR3 spans 14 amino acids. The ends were cut back, 7 bases at V and 4 bases at J, with 16 bases in the middle. Germline values: CDR1 SQVTM, CDR2 ANQGSEA. In DNA form, the CDR3 reads TGCAGCGCAAAAGACGGGGAGTATAATGAAAAACTGTTTTTT. Its protein product is CSAKDGEYNEKLFF.

The J gene is TRBJ2-5, the V gene TRBV7-9; possible D gene TRBD1, 6 bases. CDR1 SEHNR and CDR2 FQNEAQ come from the germline V gene (reference sequence). The CDR3 consists of 16 residues. Trimming pared 1 base from V and 5 bases from J, leaving 17 bases between. CDR3 in amino acids: CASSLGTAFVRETQYF. DNA for the CDR3: TGTGCCAGCAGCTTAGGGACAGCCTTCGTGCGCGAGACCCAGTACTTC. The entire variable domain, with the rest obtained from reference TRBV7-9 and TRBJ2-5, is as follows: DTGVSQNPRHKITKRGQNVTFRCDPISEHNRLYWYRQTLGQGPEFLTYFQNEAQLEKSRLLSDRFSAERPKGSFSTLEIQRTEQGDSAMYLCASSLGTAFVRETQYFGPGTRLLVL.

In its sample, this clone was seen a few times. This chain joins TRBV7-9 and TRBJ1-1; 10 bases are shared with TRBD1. J gave up 1 base and V 5 bases, and 7 bases lay outside the gene matches. CDR1 is SEHNR, CDR2 FQNEAQ, per germline (reference sequence). CDR3 length: 16 residues. The CDR3 sequence is CASSMRTGGKNTEAFF. CDR3 sequence (DNA): TGTGCCAGCAGCATGAGGACAGGGGGAAAGAACACTGAAGCTTTCTTT.

The genes are TRBV19 and TRBJ1-1; D unresolved. Germline V CDR1 and CDR2: LNHDA, SQIVND (reference sequence). The V gene lost 3 bases and the J gene lost 0 bases, with 14 bases spanning the gap. This CDR3 contains 16 residues. The CDR3 here is CASSIVGRHMNTEAFF. CDR3 in DNA: TGTGCCAGTAGTATCGTAGGACGGCATATGAACACTGAAGCTTTCTTT.

This chain joins TRBV19 and TRBJ1-6; D gene unclear. Germline-derived CDR1 and CDR2 are LNHDA and SQIVND (reference sequence). The CDR3 length is 15 residues. With 1 base removed from V and 8 bases from J, the gap between germline ends came to 12 bases. The CDR3 DNA reads TGTGCCAGTAGTATAGGCAGGAACGGTGATTCACCCCTCCACTTT. Its protein product is CASSIGRNGDSPLHF.

The CDR3 region is CASSFEGEEQYF. DNA of the CDR3: TGTGCCAGCAGTTTTGAGGGGGAAGAGCAGTACTTC. This chain links TRBV6-6 with TRBJ2-7; maybe TRBD1 (6 bases). V lost 4 bases to trimming and J lost 7 bases, with 11 bases between them. CDR1 MNHNY and CDR2 SVGAGI come from the germline V gene (reference sequence). The CDR3 is made up of 12 amino acids.

V gene TRBV5-4 combines with J gene TRBJ2-2; 9 positions match TRBD2. CDR1 SGHNT and CDR2 YYREEE come from the germline V gene (reference sequence). The CDR3 runs to 15 residues. V lost 6 bases and J lost 1; bases outside the gene matches: 4. In DNA form, the CDR3 reads TGTGCCAGCATCCCAGCGGGGGGGAACACCGGGGAGCTGTTTTTT. Protein sequence: CASIPAGGNTGELFF.

The rearrangement joins TRBV6-5 to TRBJ1-1; D is ambiguous. The germline gives CDR1 MNHEY, CDR2 SVGAGI. V lost 0 bases, J lost 0 bases, and 8 bases lay in between. The CDR3 covers 15 residues. CDR3 residues: CASSYSIWMNTEAFF. The CDR3 nucleotides read TGTGCCAGCAGTTACTCGATCTGGATGAACACTGAAGCTTTCTTT.

The rearrangement uses TRBV12-3 or TRBV12-4 and TRBJ1-1; 10 nucleotides match TRBD1. The CDR3 length is 13 residues. Trimming took 5 bases from V and 10 from J; bases not matched to a gene: 7. CDR3 region: CASSPDRGLGAFF. Written as DNA, the CDR3 is TGTGCCAGCAGTCCCGACAGGGGGCTCGGAGCTTTCTTT.

The chain has TRBV24-1 and TRBJ2-1, with TRBD2 identical over 9 bases. The CDR3 totals 15 residues. The junction had 10 bases not matched to a gene; V was cut back by 9 bases and J by 5 bases. Germline loops: CDR1 KGHDR, CDR2 SFDVKD. The CDR3 coding sequence is TGTGCCACCGGCGTGTTAGCGGGGGACCACAATGAGCAGTTCTTC. This codes for CATGVLAGDHNEQFF.

The chain combines TRBV19 with TRBJ2-5; 8 nucleotides agree with TRBD1. The germline V gene encodes CDR1 LNHDA and CDR2 SQIVND (reference sequence). V trimming: 6 bases; J trimming: 2 bases; junction bases outside the gene matches: 8. There are 15 residues in the CDR3. CDR3 region: CASSYPGTGQETQYF. In DNA, the CDR3 is TGTGCCAGTAGCTATCCCGGGACAGGACAAGAGACCCAGTACTTC.

The chain employs TRBV29-1 and TRBJ2-7; 8 bases align to TRBD2. Trimming at V came to 4 bases and at J to 3 bases, leaving 14 bases not matched to a gene. Germline assignment: CDR1 SQVTM and CDR2 ANQGSEA. This CDR3 contains 16 residues. The CDR3 is CSVGTAIAGPYYEQYF. CDR3 DNA sequence: TGCAGCGTTGGGACGGCTATAGCGGGACCCTACTACGAGCAGTACTTC.

This chain links TRBV13 with TRBJ1-2; TRBD1 aligns across 10 bases. Germline CDR1 PRHDT, CDR2 FYEKMQ (reference sequence). Trimming removed 5 bases from V and 7 bases from J; junction bases left unmatched: 4. The CDR3 has 13 residues. The CDR3 sequence: CASSKTGGSGYTF. The CDR3 bases are TGTGCCAGCAGCAAGACAGGGGGCTCTGGCTACACCTTC.

J is TRBJ1-5 and V is TRBV18; D may be TRBD1 (5 bases). This CDR3 region has 15 residues. Germline CDR1 is KGHSH and CDR2 is LQKENI. V was shortened by 6 bases and J by 7 bases, with 19 bases between the two germline ends. The CDR3 region has the DNA TGTGCCAGCTCTTCCCTTGGGGCGACGATCCAGCCCCAGCATTTT. Its translation is CASSSLGATIQPQHF.

V is TRBV7-9 and J is TRBJ2-7; D not resolved. The germline gives CDR1 SEHNR, CDR2 FQNEAQ (reference sequence). Deletions cut 4 bases from V and 7 bases from J, with 11 bases between. The CDR3 length is 12 residues. CDR3 loop: CASSSWAREQYF. The CDR3 DNA reads TGTGCCAGCAGCTCCTGGGCTCGAGAGCAGTACTTC. Together with reference TRBV7-9 and TRBJ2-7, the CDR3 gives the full variable domain: DTGVSQNPRHKITKRGQNVTFRCDPISEHNRLYWYRQTLGQGPEFLTYFQNEAQLEKSRLLSDRFSAERPKGSFSTLEIQRTEQGDSAMYLCASSSWAREQYFGPGTRLTVT.

The J gene is TRBJ2-2, the V gene TRBV3-1 (or the pseudogene TRBV3-2); 7 bases match TRBD1. This CDR3 region has 15 residues. CDR1 LGHDT and CDR2 YNNKEL come from the germline V gene (reference sequence). J gave up 4 bases and V 3 bases, and 5 bases lay outside the gene matches. CDR3 residues: CASSHIYRGTGELFF. The CDR3 DNA reads TGTGCCAGCAGCCACATATACAGGGGCACCGGGGAGCTGTTTTTT.

This rearrangement joins TRBV10-3 to TRBJ2-2; 7 bases agree with TRBD2. The CDR3 is 15 residues long. The germline CDR1 and CDR2 sequences are ENHRY and SYGVKD. Trimming took 6 bases from V and 1 from J; bases not matched to a gene: 5. The CDR3 DNA sequence: TGTGCCATCAGCGGTCTAGCGGTGAACACCGGGGAGCTGTTTTTT. This codes for CAISGLAVNTGELFF.

V and J are TRBV9 and TRBJ2-2, with no clear D. Germline lookup yields CDR1 SGDLS and CDR2 YYNGEE. V was trimmed by 4 bases and J by 3 bases, leaving 10 bases between them. The CDR3 is 14 residues long. This CDR3 is CASSTRSDTGELFF. The CDR3 nucleotides read TGTGCCAGCAGCACCAGGTCGGACACCGGGGAGCTGTTTTTT.

This clone has more than one count but fewer than ten. V usage is TRBV3-1 (or the pseudogene TRBV3-2) and J usage is TRBJ1-3; D remains ambiguous. This CDR3 is built from 15 residues. The germline V gene encodes CDR1 LGHDT and CDR2 YNNKEL (reference sequence). Trimming took 1 base from V and 4 from J, leaving 11 bases between them. The DNA for the CDR3 is TGTGCCAGCAGCCAAGGTCGTGGTGTGGGAAACACCATATATTTT. Translated, it gives CASSQGRGVGNTIYF.

Note on this clone: The identical CDR3 is also encoded by other nucleotide sequences in the sample. V is TRBV7-9 and J is TRBJ1-5, with 7 bases matching TRBD1. The ends lost 5 bases at V and 7 bases at J; junction bases unmatched: 5. Germline V gene sequence: CDR1 SEHNR, CDR2 FQNEAQ (reference sequence). The CDR3 totals 13 residues. The CDR3 spells CASSLTGDQPQHF. Written as DNA, the CDR3 is TGTGCCAGCAGCCTAACAGGGGACCAGCCCCAGCATTTT.

The chain couples TRBV30 to TRBJ1-5; tentatively, D is TRBD1 (5 bases). CDR1 is GTSNPN, CDR2 SVGIG, per germline (reference sequence). The CDR3 is made up of 15 amino acids. Trimming took 5 bases from V and 1 from J, leaving 15 bases between them. CDR3 protein: CAWEVGQGSNQPQHF. The CDR3 DNA reads as TGTGCCTGGGAGGTGGGGCAGGGAAGCAATCAGCCCCAGCATTTT.

The V and J genes are TRBV7-9 and TRBJ1-6; TRBD1 aligns across 7 bases. CDR1 and CDR2 (germline): SEHNR, FQNEAQ (reference sequence). With V trimmed by 1 base and J by 4 bases, 4 bases remained unmatched. CDR3 length: 16 amino acids. For the CDR3, the DNA is TGTGCCAGCAGCTTAGGGACAGGAAGATATAATTCACCCCTCCACTTT. Translating it yields CASSLGTGRYNSPLHF.

The rearrangement links TRBV25-1 to TRBJ1-2; D might be TRBD1 (5 bases). Germline V CDR1 and CDR2: MGHDK, SYGVNS. The CDR3 sequence is 13 residues long. The germline V and J ends were trimmed by 3 bases and 6 bases, with 11 bases remaining between them. The CDR3 sequence is CASSDRGGDGYTF. In DNA, the CDR3 is TGTGCCAGCAGTGATAGGGGAGGTGATGGCTACACCTTC.

V and J are TRBV11-2 and TRBJ2-2, with TRBD2 identical over 12 bases. CDR3 length: 15 amino acids. V lost 5 bases, J lost 4 bases, and 2 bases stayed unmatched. The germline V gene encodes CDR1 SGHAT and CDR2 FQNNGV. CDR3 in DNA: TGTGCCAGCAGCCTAGCGGGGGGGGGCACCGGGGAGCTGTTTTTT. As protein: CASSLAGGGTGELFF.